These 5 T cell receptor beta chains originate from one sample sequenced in a study of vaccination and CD4 T cells after COVID-19. What these receptors recognize is not known. Specified time point: late sampling 161 to 241 days after vaccination in a few convalescent patients. The treatment: roughly 10-day PBMC culture with coronavirus spike peptide pools or control peptides (ViraFEST assay). The Oncomine TCR Beta short-read assay was applied to DNA of cultured CD4+ T cells. In TCRdb, the PCR reads were re-called with MiXCR into one record per CDR3 protein. The sample records about 21,000 distinct CDR3 sequences, 46% being singletons. Sequencing used CD4+ T cells from blood, cultured in vitro, obtained about 7 months after SARS-CoV-2 vaccination. Receptors were obtained from a human donor who had recovered from COVID-19.

The rearrangement links TRBV6-1 to TRBJ1-1, with TRBD1 as a possible D gene (6 bases). Per germline, CDR1 MNHNS and CDR2 SASEGT. This CDR3 has 16 residues. The V and J ends lost 6 bases and 3 bases respectively, with 20 bases between them. This CDR3 reads CASRRQEVRTDTEAFF. The CDR3 region has the DNA TGTGCCAGCAGGCGACAGGAAGTTCGCACGGACACTGAAGCTTTCTTT.

The chain uses TRBV24-1 and TRBJ2-2, with D perhaps given as TRBD1 or TRBD2 (5 bases each). The V and J ends lost 9 bases and 0 bases respectively, with 10 bases between them. CDR3 size: 14 residues. From germline, CDR1 is KGHDR and CDR2 SFDVKD. The CDR3 nucleotides are TGTGCCACCCGGGACCGCACGAACACCGGGGAGCTGTTTTTT. Amino acid sequence: CATRDRTNTGELFF.

About this clonotype itself: An end of the junction differs from the germline gene, which may be a read error. The V gene is TRBV24-1, the J gene TRBJ1-2; 8 bases agree with TRBD1. The CDR3 consists of 15 residues. Germline lookup yields CDR1 KGHDR and CDR2 SFDVKD. CDR3 sequence: CATGDGKQDRERYTF. The CDR3 DNA follows: TGTGCCACCGGTGACGGGAAGCAGGACAGGGAGCGCTACACCTTC.

The CDR3: CSARDPASSYNSPLHF. CDR3 DNA sequence: TGCAGTGCTAGAGATCCTGCCAGCTCCTATAATTCACCCCTCCACTTT. The gene calls are TRBV20-1 and TRBJ1-6; no clear D. V was cut by 0 bases and J by 0 bases, with 9 bases left in between. The V gene's germline CDR1 is DFQATT and CDR2 SNEGSKA (reference sequence). This CDR3 is built from 16 residues.

The V and J genes are TRBV10-3 and TRBJ1-2; 7 nucleotides agree with TRBD1. The CDR3 contains 15 residues. Germline values: CDR1 ENHRY, CDR2 SYGVKD. With V trimmed by 6 bases and J by 7 bases, 14 bases remained unmatched. The CDR3 DNA reads as TGTGCCATCAGCTTAGCCGACAGGGTGGGTGGTGGCTACACCTTC. As protein: CAISLADRVGGGYTF.